This entry describes one TCR beta chain. The antigen remains undetermined. This specimen belongs to a study of beta chain features in type 1 diabetes. Findings and limits, study-wide: It was possible that PCR favored shorter templates, equally so in patients and controls. TCRB CDR3s were moderately but significantly shorter in Type 1 diabetes patients in all four CD4+ subsets.

cDNA synthesis used the whole RNA isolate, giving expressed TCRB sequences. Method: immunoSEQ multiplex PCR; TCRdb's copy keeps in-frame clones and lacks some. The profile covers some 350,000 clones, with roughly 9.8% appearing a single time and about 0.64% taken by the ten largest. Sequenced: central memory CD4+ T cells from blood. The TCR sequence derives from a man aged 25-45 years with type 1 diabetes.

In DNA form, the CDR3 reads TGCAGCGTCGCCGCTAGGACTAGCGGAAACAATGAGCAGTTCTTC. This codes for CSVAARTSGNNEQFF. This chain uses TRBV29-1 with TRBJ2-1, with TRBD2 matching over 10 bases. CDR1 is SQVTM, CDR2 ANQGSEA, per germline. V was pared by 6 bases and J by 5 bases, with 10 bases of the junction left unmatched. The CDR3 consists of 15 residues.